What follows is one T cell receptor beta chain and its context. With iRepertoire HTBI primers and Arm-PCR of CDR3 regions, TCR beta libraries were built. TCRdb ran MiXCR on the multiplex PCR reads and lists one entry per CDR3 protein. Among about 620,000 distinct CDR3 sequences listed, roughly 15% were seen once. Regarding time point: newly diagnosed GD, antithyroid drugs for less than 3 months. After RNA was extracted from PBMCs, the TCR library was made from it. This entry is derived from a study of regulatory T cells in long-lasting Graves disease. Germline V gives CDR1 MDHEN, CDR2 SYDVKM. V trimming: 3 bases; J trimming: 7 bases; junction bases outside the gene matches: 6. This CDR3 contains 15 residues. The data also belong to a second study, concerning T cells in Graves' hyperthyroidism and ophthalmopathy.

The receptor was derived from a woman in her twenties or thirties with Graves disease. The chain couples TRBV28 to TRBJ1-4; 9 bases align to TRBD1. Source: peripheral blood mononuclear cells (PBMCs), taken at new diagnosis, from a patient treated with antithyroid drugs. The CDR3 loop reads CASSFAGTGSEKLFF. The CDR3 DNA reads as TGTGCCAGCAGTTTTGCCGGGACAGGGAGTGAAAAACTGTTTTTT.